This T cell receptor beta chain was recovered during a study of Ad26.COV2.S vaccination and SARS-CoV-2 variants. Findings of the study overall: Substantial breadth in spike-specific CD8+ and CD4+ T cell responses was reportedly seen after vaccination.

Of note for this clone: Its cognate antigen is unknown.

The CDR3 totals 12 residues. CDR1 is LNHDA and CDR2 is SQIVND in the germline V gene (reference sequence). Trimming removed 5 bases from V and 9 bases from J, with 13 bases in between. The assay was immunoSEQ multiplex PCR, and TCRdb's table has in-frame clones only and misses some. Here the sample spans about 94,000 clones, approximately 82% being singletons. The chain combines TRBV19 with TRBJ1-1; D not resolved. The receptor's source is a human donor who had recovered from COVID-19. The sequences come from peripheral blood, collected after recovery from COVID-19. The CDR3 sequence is CASSHPGAQAFF. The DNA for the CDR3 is TGTGCCAGTAGTCACCCTGGAGCGCAAGCTTTCTTT.